The 25 T cell receptor beta chains given below trace back to one sample, sequenced in a study of cytomegalovirus exposure and HLA in healthy donors. The PCR made use of 60 Vbeta and 13 Jbeta primers. Repertoires were generated with immunoSEQ multiplex PCR, while TCRdb's copy carries only in-frame clones and drops some. The table includes 120,000 to 150,000 clones, over 80% detected once. Material: PBMCs. These TCRs come from a woman aged 30 to 39 in good health and CMV-seronegative.

The chain couples TRBV7-2 to TRBJ2-5, with a tentative D call TRBD2 (6 bases). V was shortened by 5 bases and J by 7 bases, with 11 bases between the two germline ends. CDR3 size: 12 residues. Germline loops: CDR1 SGHTA, CDR2 FQGNSA. The CDR3 bases are TGTGCCAGCAGCCCCATCGGGGGGACCCAGTACTTC. This gives the protein CASSPIGGTQYF. Full variable domain (missing parts from reference TRBV7-2 and TRBJ2-5): GAGVSQSPSNKVTEKGKDVELRCDPISGHTALYWYRQSLGQGLEFLIYFQGNSAPDKSGLPSDRFSAERTGGSVSTLTIQRTQQEDSAVYLCASSPIGGTQYFGPGTRLLVL.

The chain uses TRBV30 and TRBJ1-2, with a weak D call TRBD1 (6 bases). Germline V gene lookup returns CDR1 GTSNPN and CDR2 SVGIG (reference sequence). The V and J ends lost 2 bases and 7 bases respectively, with 8 bases between them. The CDR3 extends over 11 amino acids. In DNA, the CDR3 is TGTGCCTGGAGTAAAGGGGGTGGCTACACCTTC. Amino acids: CAWSKGGGYTF.

This clone was detected a few times. The V and J genes are TRBV19 and TRBJ2-7; the D gene is possibly TRBD1 (5 bases). CDR1 LNHDA and CDR2 SQIVND come from the germline V gene (reference sequence). V was trimmed by 3 bases and J by 2 bases, leaving 14 bases between them. The CDR3 has 15 amino acids. CDR3 sequence reads: CASSIKGNEAYEQYF. The DNA of the CDR3 is TGTGCCAGTAGTATCAAGGGGAATGAGGCCTACGAGCAGTACTTC.

This rearrangement joins TRBV6-5 to TRBJ2-2; weak D call: TRBD1 (5 bases). The CDR3 loop spans 15 amino acids. Germline CDR1 and CDR2: MNHEY and SVGAGI. Trimming stripped 7 bases from V and 5 bases from J, with 17 bases between. The CDR3 DNA follows: TGTGCCAGCACCCTCGGGCAGGGTCTAACCGGGGAGCTGTTTTTT. Its translation is CASTLGQGLTGELFF.

The chain joins TRBV9 to TRBJ1-2; D perhaps matches TRBD1 (5 bases). Germline lookup yields CDR1 SGDLS and CDR2 YYNGEE. The CDR3 sequence is 14 residues long. The V end lost 0 bases, the J end lost 4 bases, and 10 bases lay between the germline ends. The CDR3 DNA reads as TGTGCCAGCAGCGTAGGCGACAGCCTCTATGGCTACACCTTC. Amino acid sequence: CASSVGDSLYGYTF.

This clone was observed a few times. The V call is TRBV5-6, the J call TRBJ1-2; D remains ambiguous. Germline CDR1 and CDR2: SGHDT and YYEEEE. The length of the CDR3 is 12 residues. V was shortened by 0 bases and J by 5 bases, with 5 bases between the two germline ends. The CDR3 DNA reads TGTGCCAGCAGCTTGGCGGGGTATGGCTACACCTTC. It codes for CASSLAGYGYTF. The full variable domain, with the rest looked up from reference TRBV5-6 and TRBJ1-2, is DAGVTQSPTHLIKTRGQQVTLRCSPKSGHDTVSWYQQALGQGPQFIFQYYEEEERQRGNFPDRFSGHQFPNYSSELNVNALLLGDSALYLCASSLAGYGYTFGSGTRLTVV.

The gene calls are TRBV19 and TRBJ2-1; maybe TRBD2 (6 bases). Trimming stripped 3 bases from V and 8 bases from J, with 17 bases between. Germline V gene lookup returns CDR1 LNHDA and CDR2 SQIVND (reference sequence). The CDR3 has 15 residues. The CDR3 sequence: CASSIFGGWNDEQFF. The CDR3 DNA reads TGTGCCAGTAGTATCTTCGGGGGATGGAACGATGAGCAGTTCTTC.

This chain connects TRBV7-9 to TRBJ2-2; no definite D call. V gave up 4 bases and J gave up 1 base, with 7 bases separating them. The V gene's germline CDR1 is SEHNR and CDR2 FQNEAQ (reference sequence). This CDR3 has 14 residues. CDR3 coding DNA: TGTGCCAGCAGCTGGGCAGTGAACACCGGGGAGCTGTTTTTT. The encoded protein is CASSWAVNTGELFF.

The CDR3 loop is CASSLVRGTEAFF. CDR3 sequence (DNA): TGTGCCAGCAGCTTGGTAAGGGGCACTGAAGCTTTCTTT. The genes are TRBV11-1 and TRBJ1-1; the D gene is possibly TRBD1 (5 bases). Trimming took 3 bases from V and 4 from J, leaving 9 bases between them. In germline, CDR1 is SGHAT, CDR2 FQDESV (reference sequence). The CDR3 is made up of 13 amino acids.

The V gene is TRBV6-5, the J gene TRBJ1-4, with D hard to call. The germline CDR1 and CDR2 sequences are MNHEY and SVGAGI. This CDR3 comprises 12 residues. V lost 6 bases and J lost 3, with 5 bases in between. CDR3 amino acids: CASRAPNEKLFF. In DNA form, the CDR3 reads TGTGCCAGCAGAGCGCCTAATGAAAAACTGTTTTTT.

The sample holds one count of this clone. The chain uses TRBV7-2 and TRBJ2-7, with D possibly matching TRBD2 (6 bases). The CDR3 runs to 16 residues. Per germline, CDR1 SGHTA and CDR2 FQGNSA. The V and J ends lost 3 bases and 0 bases respectively, with 15 bases between them. The CDR3 DNA is TGTGCCAGCAGCTTGACAGCTAGCGTTATCTCCTACGAGCAGTACTTC. Its protein is CASSLTASVISYEQYF.

This clone has only a few counts. The rearrangement joins TRBV6-1 to TRBJ2-1; maybe TRBD1 (5 bases). V shed 7 bases and J shed 8 bases, with 12 bases lying between them. Germline V gene lookup returns CDR1 MNHNS and CDR2 SASEGT. The CDR3 is made up of 12 amino acids. CDR3 coding DNA: TGTGCCAGCATTCAGGGTGGACATGAGCAGTTCTTC. Amino acids: CASIQGGHEQFF.

The gene calls are TRBV7-2 and TRBJ1-5; D is unresolved. The CDR3 spans 13 residues. The V gene lost 5 bases and the J gene lost 3 bases, with 8 bases spanning the gap. Germline loops: CDR1 SGHTA, CDR2 FQGNSA. CDR3 sequence (DNA): TGTGCCAGCAGCCCCGGGGTCAATCAGCCCCAGCATTTT. Its translation is CASSPGVNQPQHF.

This chain joins TRBV5-1 and TRBJ1-1; D might be TRBD1 (6 bases). The CDR3 has 13 residues. V lost 5 bases and J lost 2, with 10 bases in between. Germline V gives CDR1 SGHRS, CDR2 YFSETQ. CDR3 region: CASREQGNTEAFF. The CDR3 DNA is TGCGCCAGCAGAGAACAGGGTAACACTGAAGCTTTCTTT. Using reference TRBV5-1 and TRBJ1-1 for the parts outside the CDR3, the full variable domain is KAGVTQTPRYLIKTRGQQVTLSCSPISGHRSVSWYQQTPGQGLQFLFEYFSETQRNKGNFPGRFSGRQFSNSRSEMNVSTLELGDSALYLCASREQGNTEAFFGQGTRLTVV.

The V gene is TRBV2, the J gene TRBJ2-3; TRBD2 is a possible D gene (6 bases). The CDR3 has 15 residues. V was cut by 1 base and J by 2 bases, with 10 bases left in between. The germline gives CDR1 SNHLY, CDR2 FYNNEI. CDR3 sequence reads: CASSEGAGTTDTQYF. The CDR3 coding sequence is TGTGCCAGCAGTGAAGGGGCGGGGACCACAGATACGCAGTATTTT.

The gene calls are TRBV28 and TRBJ2-6; the match to TRBD1 covers 11 bases. Germline loops: CDR1 MDHEN, CDR2 SYDVKM. With V trimmed by 6 bases and J by 0 bases, 1 base remained unmatched. The CDR3 has 16 amino acids. The CDR3 is CASRGQGGSGANVLTF. CDR3 DNA sequence: TGTGCCAGCAGGGGACAGGGGGGCTCTGGGGCCAACGTCCTGACTTTC.

V usage is TRBV5-8 and J usage is TRBJ2-7; 9 nucleotides align to TRBD2. Germline CDR1 SGHTS, CDR2 YDEGEE. The length of the CDR3 is 13 residues. Germline trimming cut 4 bases from V and 2 bases from J; bases unmatched to any gene: 1. The CDR3 nucleotides read TGTGCCAGCAGCAGCGGGGGGCCCTACGAGCAGTACTTC. The encoded protein is CASSSGGPYEQYF.

The chain links TRBV19 to TRBJ2-3; 7 nucleotides agree with TRBD1. Germline V gene data show CDR1 as LNHDA and CDR2 as SQIVND (reference sequence). V dropped 4 bases and J dropped 8; count of bases not matched to a gene: 6. The CDR3 totals 13 residues. In DNA form, the CDR3 reads TGTGCCAGTAGTAGACAGGGTCGAGGTACGCAGTATTTT. Translated: CASSRQGRGTQYF.

This clone was counted a single time. The V call is TRBV5-4, the J call TRBJ1-1, with 10 bases identical to TRBD1. J was trimmed by 7 bases and V by 4 bases; bases with no gene match: 10. Germline lookup yields CDR1 SGHNT and CDR2 YYREEE (reference sequence). This CDR3 is built from 15 residues. The CDR3 reads CASSPTGTGALEAFF. The CDR3 bases are TGTGCCAGCAGCCCCACCGGGACAGGGGCCCTTGAAGCTTTCTTT.

The CDR3 reads CASSLAGIEAFF. As DNA, the CDR3 is TGCGCCAGCAGCTTGGCGGGGATTGAAGCTTTCTTT. The genes are TRBV5-1 and TRBJ1-1; D remains unclear. The CDR3 contains 12 residues. Trimming took 0 bases from V and 7 from J, leaving 7 bases between them. Germline CDR1 SGHRS, CDR2 YFSETQ.

The chain carries TRBV28 and TRBJ1-2; TRBD1 is a possible D gene (5 bases). This CDR3 region has 16 residues. The germline CDR1 and CDR2 sequences are MDHEN and SYDVKM. V was clipped by 1 base and J by 8 bases, with 20 bases between them. The CDR3 DNA sequence: TGTGCCAGCAGTTTATACCAGGGCAGACTCCCGGAGGGCTACACCTTC. It specifies CASSLYQGRLPEGYTF.

This clone was seen more than once but under ten times. The V gene is TRBV29-1, the J gene TRBJ2-1; 11 positions match TRBD2. V was pared by 7 bases and J by 3 bases, with 2 bases of the junction left unmatched. Germline lookup yields CDR1 SQVTM and CDR2 ANQGSEA. This CDR3 region has 13 residues. CDR3 protein: CSAGLAVYNEQFF. The CDR3 nucleotides read TGCAGCGCGGGACTAGCGGTCTACAATGAGCAGTTCTTC.

This chain links TRBV11-2 with TRBJ2-7; no clear D. With 2 bases removed from V and 4 bases from J, the gap between germline ends came to 9 bases. The CDR3 is 13 residues long. From germline, CDR1 is SGHAT and CDR2 FQNNGV. The DNA of the CDR3 is TGTGCCAGCAGCTTATGGGCCACGTACGAGCAGTACTTC. Its protein is CASSLWATYEQYF.

This clone was picked up a small number of times. V and J are TRBV10-1 and TRBJ1-1; a weak D match, TRBD1 (5 bases). V was cut by 3 bases and J by 4 bases, with 12 bases left in between. Germline V gene data show CDR1 as WNHNN and CDR2 as SYGVQD (reference sequence). The CDR3 totals 14 residues. The CDR3 DNA reads as TGCGCCAGCAGTGAAGGGGCAGGCGCCACTGAAGCTTTCTTT. Translation: CASSEGAGATEAFF.

The chain joins TRBV5-8 to TRBJ2-3; 7 nucleotides align to TRBD1. The V segment lost 4 bases and the J segment 2 bases; nucleotides outside the gene matches: 10. Germline assignment: CDR1 SGHTS and CDR2 YDEGEE. The CDR3 spans 16 residues. Here the CDR3 reads CASSPVGQLPTDTQYF. The CDR3 DNA sequence: TGTGCCAGCAGCCCGGTGGGACAGCTTCCCACAGATACGCAGTATTTT.